A single T cell receptor (beta chain) is shown here with its context. The sample comes from a study of neoadjuvant anti-PD-1 for oral cavity cancer. Study summary: Non-progressing patients received a fourth nivolumab dose near day 43, then surgery on days 50-56.

Profiled with immunoSEQ multiplex PCR; TCRdb holds only in-frame clones, not every one. The data hold approximately 45,000 clones, with about three quarters observed a single time. In germline, CDR1 is GTSNPN, CDR2 SVGIG (reference sequence). The CDR3 runs to 14 residues. V was cut by 0 bases and J by 0 bases, with 8 bases left in between. As to time point: after neoadjuvant nivolumab, at surgical resection. The chain has TRBV30 and TRBJ1-1; D gene unclear. The material was PBMCs, obtained after nivolumab (anti-PD-1) treatment. The clonotype comes from a person aged 35-79 years with oral cavity squamous cell carcinoma. The DNA for the CDR3 is TGTGCCTGGAGTGTTCTGGGAGTGAACACTGAAGCTTTCTTT. It specifies CAWSVLGVNTEAFF.